This T cell receptor (beta chain) comes out of a study of cytomegalovirus exposure and HLA in healthy donors. The study ran its PCR with 60 Vbeta and 13 Jbeta primers. Sequencing used immunoSEQ multiplex PCR; TCRdb keeps in-frame clones, though not all of them. Among about 88,000 clones, just under 90% were seen once, and the ten largest hold about 2.5%. This CDR3 comprises 15 residues. Trimming left V 5 bases short and J 9 bases short, with 17 bases between. Germline assignment: CDR1 LNHDA and CDR2 SQIVND (reference sequence). The sample taken for sequencing was PBMCs. This sequence joins TRBV19 and TRBJ1-6; D not resolved. The receptor was isolated from a man younger than 35 in good health and CMV-seronegative. For the CDR3, the DNA is TGTGCCAGTAGTGCCCCAGGACTTCTCAGTTCACCCCTCCACTTT. It is translated as CASSAPGLLSSPLHF.